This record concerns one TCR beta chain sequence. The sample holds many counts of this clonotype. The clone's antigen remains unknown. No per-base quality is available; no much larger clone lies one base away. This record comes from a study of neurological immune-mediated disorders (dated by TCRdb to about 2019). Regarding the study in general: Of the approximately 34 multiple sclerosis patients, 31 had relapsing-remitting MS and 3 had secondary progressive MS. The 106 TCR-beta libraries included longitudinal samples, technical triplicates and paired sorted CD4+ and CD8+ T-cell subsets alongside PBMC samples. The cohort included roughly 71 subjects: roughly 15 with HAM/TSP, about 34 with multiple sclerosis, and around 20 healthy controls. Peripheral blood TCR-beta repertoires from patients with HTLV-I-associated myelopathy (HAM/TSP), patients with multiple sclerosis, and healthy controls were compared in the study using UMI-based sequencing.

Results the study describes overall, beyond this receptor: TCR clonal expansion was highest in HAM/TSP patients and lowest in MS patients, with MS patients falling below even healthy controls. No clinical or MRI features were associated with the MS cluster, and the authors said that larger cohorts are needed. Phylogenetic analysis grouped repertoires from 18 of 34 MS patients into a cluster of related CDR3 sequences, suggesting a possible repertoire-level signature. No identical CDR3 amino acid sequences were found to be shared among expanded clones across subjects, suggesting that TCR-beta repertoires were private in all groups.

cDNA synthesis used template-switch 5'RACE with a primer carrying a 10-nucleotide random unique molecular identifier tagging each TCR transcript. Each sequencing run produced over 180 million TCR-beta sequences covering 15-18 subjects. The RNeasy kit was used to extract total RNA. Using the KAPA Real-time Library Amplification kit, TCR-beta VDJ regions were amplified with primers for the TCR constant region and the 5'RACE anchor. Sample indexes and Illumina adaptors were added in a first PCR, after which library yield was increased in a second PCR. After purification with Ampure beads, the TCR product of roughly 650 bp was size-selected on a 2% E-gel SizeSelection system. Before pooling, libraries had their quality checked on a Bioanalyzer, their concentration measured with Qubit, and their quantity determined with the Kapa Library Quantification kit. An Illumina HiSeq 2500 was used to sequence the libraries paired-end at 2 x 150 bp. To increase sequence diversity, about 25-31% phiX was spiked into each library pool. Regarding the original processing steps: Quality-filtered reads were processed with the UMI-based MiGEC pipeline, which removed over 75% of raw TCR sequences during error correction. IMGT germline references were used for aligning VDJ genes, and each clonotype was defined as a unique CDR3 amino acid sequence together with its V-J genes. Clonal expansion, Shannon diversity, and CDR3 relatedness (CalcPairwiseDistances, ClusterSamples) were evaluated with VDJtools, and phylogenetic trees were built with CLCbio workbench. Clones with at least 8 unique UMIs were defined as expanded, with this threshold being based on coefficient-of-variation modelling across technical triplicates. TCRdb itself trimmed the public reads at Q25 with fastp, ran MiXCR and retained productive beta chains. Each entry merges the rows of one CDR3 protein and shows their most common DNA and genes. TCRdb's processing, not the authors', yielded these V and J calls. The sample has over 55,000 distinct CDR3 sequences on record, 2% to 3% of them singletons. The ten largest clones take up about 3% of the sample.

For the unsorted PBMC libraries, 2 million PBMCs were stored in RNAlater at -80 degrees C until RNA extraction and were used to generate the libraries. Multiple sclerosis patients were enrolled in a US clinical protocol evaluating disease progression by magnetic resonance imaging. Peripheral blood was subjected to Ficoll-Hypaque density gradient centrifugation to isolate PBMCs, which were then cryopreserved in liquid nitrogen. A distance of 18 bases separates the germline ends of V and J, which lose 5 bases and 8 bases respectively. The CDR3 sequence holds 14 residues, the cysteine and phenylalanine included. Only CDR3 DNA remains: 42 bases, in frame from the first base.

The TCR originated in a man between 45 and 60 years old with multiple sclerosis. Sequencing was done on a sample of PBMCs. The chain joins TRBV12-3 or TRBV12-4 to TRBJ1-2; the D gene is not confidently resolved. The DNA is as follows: TGTGCCAGCAGTCCCGGAGGAGCGAGACTGGGCTACACCTTC. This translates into CASSPGGARLGYTF.